The following is a T cell receptor beta chain sequence with its context. Antigen unknown. Authors' analysis steps: Matching published virus-specific TCRB sequences was rare for patient CD8+ clones that were larger than 1%. Libraries were prepared by immunoSEQ multiplex PCR; TCRdb keeps only in-frame clonotypes and omits some of them. The V and J calls and clone size are taken from that table; D and trimming were inferred from the DNA. The table includes about 23,000 clones, just under 80% detected once. This record belongs to a study of somatic mutations in cytotoxic T cells in rheumatoid arthritis. Looking at the study overall: At nearly 100% purity, some V beta antibody-stained T-cell populations were flow-sorted, and these included V beta1+ cells that were sequenced for TCRB. Study outcomes and limitations: Exceedance of 20% of CD8+ cells by the largest CD8+ clone occurred in about an eighth of the roughly 60 patients.

Germline assignment: CDR1 MNHNY and CDR2 SVGAGI (reference sequence). The CDR3 contains 13 residues. V was shortened by 0 bases and J by 6 bases, with 6 bases between the two germline ends. The sequencing input was CD8+ T cells sorted from blood. The chain couples TRBV6-6 to TRBJ1-5, with D hard to call. The sequence derives from an adult with rheumatoid arthritis. The CDR3 nucleotides are TGTGCCAGCAGTTACTCCCTAAGTCAGCCCCAGCATTTT. Translated: CASSYSLSQPQHF.